A selection of T cell receptor beta chains follows, all from one sample in a study of T cell repertoires in cytomegalovirus infection. A single record per CDR3 protein comes from TCRdb applying MiXCR to the reads. The table includes nearly 700,000 distinct CDR3 sequences, approximately 33% detected once. No antigen has been identified for these receptors. The sample was cultured PBMCs, taken from culture after CMV antigen stimulation. The receptors were gathered from a human donor in good health (CMV status not recorded). Some clones in this sample may be carry-over from other donors' samples. CDR3s include the opening cysteine and the closing phenylalanine or tryptophan. Fields, in order: D gene, J gene, V gene, clone size, CDR3 protein, CDR3 DNA. D genes are given only for firm matches. For some rows the clone size is stated as once, few or many, or as a class when expanded; others skip it.

>-|TRBJ2-3|TRBV12-3/TRBV12-4|-
CASSLESVADTQYF
TGTGCCAGCAGTTTGGAGTCCGTGGCAGATACGCAGTATTTT
>-|TRBJ1-6|TRBV10-3|-
CAISERGVDNSPLHF
TGTGCCATCAGTGAAAGGGGGGTGGATAATTCACCCCTCCACTTT
>-|TRBJ1-2|TRBV7-2|many
CASSSSATGSRYGYTF
TGTGCCAGCAGCTCTAGCGCCACCGGTAGTCGCTATGGCTACACCTTC
>-|TRBJ2-1|TRBV4-3|-
CASSQDGRGTYNEQFF
TGCGCCAGCAGCCAAGACGGACGGGGAACCTACAATGAGCAGTTCTTC
>TRBD1|TRBJ1-1|TRBV5-4|-
CASSSVDRDTEAFF
TGTGCCAGCAGCTCGGTGGACAGGGACACTGAAGCTTTCTTT
>TRBD1|TRBJ1-6|TRBV3-1|-
CASRQTGVDSPLHF
TGTGCCAGCAGACAAACAGGGGTTGACTCACCCCTCCACTTT
>TRBD1|TRBJ2-2|TRBV7-2|few
CASSLTGTGGWMNTGELFF
TGTGCCAGCAGCTTAACCGGGACAGGGGGCTGGATGAACACCGGGGAGCTGTTTTTT
>-|TRBJ2-3|TRBV20-1|few
CSARGVRGIGTDTQYF
TGCAGTGCTAGGGGAGTACGGGGTATAGGCACAGATACGCAGTATTTT
>-|TRBJ1-1|TRBV14|-
CASSPKRGSRGTTEAFF
TGTGCCAGCAGCCCGAAGCGAGGGTCTAGGGGGACCACTGAAGCTTTCTTT
>TRBD1|TRBJ2-5|TRBV7-2|few
CASSTRGRETQYF
TGTGCCAGCAGCACCAGGGGGCGGGAGACCCAGTACTTC
>-|TRBJ1-2|TRBV6-5|many
CASSYSRSARGYTF
TGTGCCAGCAGTTACTCGAGGTCGGCCAGGGGCTACACCTTC
>-|TRBJ1-1|TRBV7-8|-
CASSSPAFRTEAFF
TGTGCCAGCAGCTCCCCAGCCTTCCGGACTGAAGCTTTCTTT
>-|TRBJ1-1|TRBV19|-
CASVLQGEAFF
TGTGCCAGTGTCCTACAGGGAGAAGCTTTCTTT
>-|TRBJ2-5|TRBV7-7|once
CASSRTWGRQETQYF
TGTGCCAGCAGCCGCACCTGGGGGAGGCAAGAGACCCAGTACTTC
>-|TRBJ2-7|TRBV6-5|few
CASNRAGGYEQYF
TGTGCCAGCAATCGCGCCGGGGGCTACGAGCAGTACTTC
>-|TRBJ1-5|TRBV7-8|many
CASSLALSAQPQHF
TGTGCCAGCAGCTTAGCGCTGTCAGCCCAGCCCCAGCATTTT
>-|TRBJ2-6|TRBV5-1|few
CASSSGVSGANVLTF
TGCGCCAGCAGCTCGGGGGTCTCTGGGGCCAACGTCCTGACTTTC
>-|TRBJ2-2|TRBV24-1|-
CATSDRWTGELFF
TGTGCCACCAGTGACCGCTGGACCGGGGAGCTGTTTTTT
>-|TRBJ2-1|TRBV7-8|many
CASSFRNRLYNEQFF
TGTGCCAGCAGCTTTCGGAACAGGTTGTACAATGAGCAGTTCTTC
>-|TRBJ2-5|TRBV20-1|-
CSARDLRTIQETQYF
TGCAGTGCTAGAGACCTCCGCACAATCCAAGAGACCCAGTACTTC
>-|TRBJ1-2|TRBV20-1|-
CSARDRSSGYGYTF
TGCAGTGCTAGAGATCGTTCGAGCGGCTATGGCTACACCTTC
>-|TRBJ2-7|TRBV7-4|-
CASSPLCYYEQYF
TGTGCCAGCAGCCCCCTCTGTTACTACGAGCAGTACTTC
>TRBD2|TRBJ2-7|TRBV6-6|few
CASSWRAGDPEQYF
TGTGCCAGCAGTTGGAGAGCGGGGGACCCCGAGCAGTACTTC
>-|TRBJ1-2|TRBV7-2|many
CASSLTAGAYGYTF
TGTGCCAGCAGCTTAACGGCAGGGGCCTATGGCTACACCTTC